Sequencing of this T cell receptor beta chain was carried out in a study of blood T cell repertoires in COVID-19. Authors' processing steps: Reference gene primer amplification in the assay estimated nucleated cell counts. Profiled with immunoSEQ multiplex PCR; TCRdb holds only in-frame clones, not every one. V and J calls and clone size are given by that table; D and trimming were obtained from the DNA. Altogether some 150,000 clones are present, less than 80% being singletons, with the ten largest covering 3.5% to 5%. This clone was counted between two and nine times. Per the germline V gene, CDR1 is MDHEN and CDR2 is SYDVKM. J gave up 6 bases and V 6 bases, and 10 bases lay outside the gene matches. The length of the CDR3 is 14 residues.

The source is a woman of 80 years or more with active or convalescent COVID-19. Sequenced material: peripheral blood. This rearrangement joins TRBV28 to TRBJ2-7, with 8 bases that match TRBD1. Written as DNA, the CDR3 is TGTGCCAGCAGGACTCCGGGACAGGAGTCCGAGCAGTACTTC. Its protein product is CASRTPGQESEQYF.